Sequencing of this TCR beta chain was carried out in a study of blood T cell repertoires in COVID-19. Profiling relied on immunoSEQ multiplex PCR, and the TCRdb table lists in-frame clones only, not all of them. Of around 260,000 clones in the sample, about 90% were seen once. Trimming at V came to 4 bases and at J to 5 bases, leaving 8 bases not matched to a gene. The CDR3 totals 15 residues. Germline assignment: CDR1 LGHDT and CDR2 YNNKEL (reference sequence). V gene TRBV3-1 (or the pseudogene TRBV3-2) combines with J gene TRBJ2-1; 7 bases are a match to TRBD2. The material sequenced was peripheral blood. The source is a woman between 70 and 85 years old with COVID-19, enrolled during active disease. In DNA form, the CDR3 reads TGTGCCAGCAGCCCAGGGACTAAACGGAACAATGAGCAGTTCTTC. Encoded protein: CASSPGTKRNNEQFF.